This TCR beta chain was recorded in a study of spatial heterogeneity in lung cancer. Germline V gene data show CDR1 as SGHTA and CDR2 as FQGNSA. This CDR3 has 15 residues. Trimming left V 1 base short and J 0 bases short, with 8 bases between. This clonotype is medium-sized in the sample. Time point reported: sample taken at primary tumor resection. Whole RNA obtained from tumor, nontumor lung or frozen PBMC underwent sequencing without sorting. The donors were approximately 65 patients with non-small cell lung cancer that was early-stage and untreated. A unique molecular identifier was carried by every single TCR cDNA molecule. TCRdb analysed the 5' RACE reads with MiXCR anew, one entry per CDR3 protein. Of 15,000 to 20,000 distinct CDR3 sequences listed, roughly a fifth are singletons.

The receptor was derived from a female donor with early-stage non-small cell lung cancer. Specimen: PBMCs, collected at surgery. This chain uses TRBV7-2 with TRBJ2-3, with D possibly being TRBD2 (6 bases). The DNA of the CDR3 is TGTGCCAGCAGCTTAGTGGGGGGTAGCACAGATACGCAGTATTTT. Its translation: CASSLVGGSTDTQYF. Full variable domain (missing parts from reference TRBV7-2 and TRBJ2-3): GAGVSQSPSNKVTEKGKDVELRCDPISGHTALYWYRQSLGQGLEFLIYFQGNSAPDKSGLPSDRFSAERTGGSVSTLTIQRTQQEDSAVYLCASSLVGGSTDTQYFGPGTRLTVL.